These 30 T cell receptor beta chains share one sample of origin, sequenced in a study of T cells in Graves' hyperthyroidism and ophthalmopathy. There were TCR beta CDR3 regions amplified from RNA transcripts. The TCR CDR3 was amplified in a first-round RT-PCR using the HTBI primer set. TCRdb called the multiplex PCR reads again in MiXCR, with one record for every CDR3 protein. The top ten hold under 65% of the sample, which has under 250,000 distinct CDR3 sequences, about a sixth seen once. The specimen sequenced was blood. These receptors originate from a man aged 50 to 59 with Graves' hyperthyroidism.

The table lists this clonotype with many counts. The rearrangement uses TRBV11-1 and TRBJ2-3; D is undetermined. There are 13 residues in the CDR3. Trimming stripped 4 bases from V and 3 bases from J, with 8 bases between. Germline V gene data show CDR1 as SGHAT and CDR2 as FQDESV (reference sequence). DNA of the CDR3: TGTGCCAGCAGCTCCCAGACTACAGATACGCAGTATTTT. It encodes CASSSQTTDTQYF. Full variable domain (remainder filled in from reference TRBV11-1 and TRBJ2-3): EAEVAQSPRYKITEKSQAVAFWCDPISGHATLYWYRQILGQGPELLVQFQDESVVDDSQLPKDRFSAERLKGVDSTLKIQPAELGDSAMYLCASSSQTTDTQYFGPGTRLTVL.

V gene TRBV6-2 or TRBV6-3 combines with J gene TRBJ1-1; D is unclear. Trimming shortened V by 5 bases and J by 6 bases, and 19 bases separated the two germline ends. There are 15 residues in the CDR3. The germline gives CDR1 MNHEY, CDR2 SVGEGT. CDR3 loop: CASSPHSSGKPEAFF. In DNA, the CDR3 is TGTGCCAGCAGTCCCCACTCGTCCGGGAAACCTGAAGCTTTCTTT.

This clonotype was seen at least ten times. This rearrangement joins TRBV20-1 to TRBJ1-1; 9 nucleotides line up with TRBD1. Germline V gene data show CDR1 as DFQATT and CDR2 as SNEGSKA (reference sequence). Trimming cost V 0 bases and J 5 bases; bases outside gene matches: 7. The CDR3 runs to 15 residues. CDR3 sequence: CSARDQPDRGTEAFF. For the CDR3, the DNA is TGCAGTGCTAGAGATCAACCCGACAGGGGGACTGAAGCTTTCTTT.

The chain combines TRBV2 with TRBJ2-7, with D possibly matching TRBD2 (6 bases). Trimming took off 1 base at V and 10 bases at J, with 11 bases between the two ends. Germline V gene sequence: CDR1 SNHLY, CDR2 FYNNEI. The CDR3 is 12 residues long. CDR3 sequence (DNA): TGTGCCAGCAGTGAAGGGGCGGGGAGTCAGTACTTC. It yields the protein CASSEGAGSQYF. Variable domain in full (rest from reference TRBV2 and TRBJ2-7): EPEVTQTPSHQVTQMGQEVILRCVPISNHLYFYWYRQILGQKVEFLVSFYNNEISEKSEIFDDQFSVERPDGSNFTLKIRSTKLEDSAMYFCASSEGAGSQYFGPGTRLTVT.

The rearrangement uses TRBV12-3 or TRBV12-4 and TRBJ1-1; D not resolved. This CDR3 region has 14 residues. The germline V and J ends were trimmed by 3 bases and 0 bases, with 8 bases remaining between them. Written as DNA, the CDR3 is TGTGCCAGCAGTTTCTACGGGATGAACACTGAAGCTTTCTTT. As protein: CASSFYGMNTEAFF.

This clonotype was counted ten times or more. The chain has TRBV29-1 and TRBJ2-7, with 9 bases identical to TRBD1. The ends lost 6 bases at V and 1 base at J; junction bases unmatched: 4. CDR1 is SQVTM and CDR2 is ANQGSEA in the germline V gene. The CDR3 totals 13 residues. For the CDR3, the DNA is TGCAGCGTCACAGGGGGCAATTCCTACGAGCAGTACTTC. Translated: CSVTGGNSYEQYF.

Many counts were recorded for this clonotype. One junction end disagrees with the germline gene, perhaps due to a read error. CDR3 amino acids: CASSLLPGQVTDTQYF. The CDR3 nucleotides are TGTGCTAGCAGCCTCCTGCCCGGGCAGGTCACAGATACGCAGTATTTT. The chain joins TRBV7-7 to TRBJ2-3, with D uncertain. The germline V gene has CDR1 SSHAT and CDR2 FNYEAQ (reference sequence). This CDR3 spans 16 amino acids.

This clonotype was recorded many times. This sequence joins TRBV7-8 and TRBJ2-5; 11 bases line up with TRBD2. The germline CDR1 and CDR2 sequences are SGHVS and FQNEAQ. The V gene end was trimmed by 2 bases and the J gene end by 10 bases; junction bases not matched to a gene: 9. This CDR3 spans 15 amino acids. CDR3 amino acids: CASSLPGLADRSQYF. CDR3 bases: TGTGCCAGCAGCTTACCGGGACTAGCGGACAGGAGCCAGTACTTC.

This clonotype was seen only a few times. V is TRBV5-6 and J is TRBJ1-2; perhaps TRBD1 as D (6 bases). CDR1 and CDR2 (germline): SGHDT, YYEEEE. V was trimmed by 4 bases and J by 2 bases, leaving 18 bases between them. The CDR3 spans 16 residues. CDR3 bases: TGTGCCAGCAGCCAAAGGACAGTCCACGGAAACTATGGCTACACCTTC. Its translation: CASSQRTVHGNYGYTF.

V usage is TRBV29-1 and J usage is TRBJ2-1; a possible D gene is TRBD2 (7 bases). This CDR3 has 13 residues. Germline V gene lookup returns CDR1 SQVTM and CDR2 ANQGSEA. Trimming left V 7 bases short and J 9 bases short, with 19 bases between. CDR3: CSARGGGWGEQFF. The CDR3 DNA sequence: TGCAGCGCTAGAGGGGGGGGGTGGGGTGAGCAGTTCTTC.

This clonotype was found once. The chain employs TRBV7-6 and TRBJ1-6, with 9 bases aligning to TRBD1. Germline CDR1 reads SGHVS; CDR2 reads FNYEAQ. The CDR3 extends over 15 amino acids. Trimming removed 5 bases from V and 9 bases from J; junction bases left unmatched: 8. The chain's CDR3 is CASSRSGQGPSPLHF. DNA of the CDR3: TGTGCCAGCAGCAGATCGGGACAGGGTCCTTCACCCCTCCACTTT. Using reference TRBV7-6 and TRBJ1-6 for the parts outside the CDR3, the full variable domain is GAGVSQSPRYKVTKRGQDVALRCDPISGHVSLYWYRQALGQGPEFLTYFNYEAQQDKSGLPNDRFSAERPEGSISTLTIQRTEQRDSAMYRCASSRSGQGPSPLHFGNGTRLTVT.

This clonotype was counted ten times or more. This chain links TRBV5-1 with TRBJ2-3; 13 bases are shared with TRBD2. J lost 6 bases, V lost 4 bases, and 8 bases had no gene match. This CDR3 comprises 16 residues. From germline, CDR1 is SGHRS and CDR2 YFSETQ. The CDR3 region has the DNA TGCGCCAGCAGCACCGGACTAGCGGGAGTTTTTGATACGCAGTATTTT. Translating gives CASSTGLAGVFDTQYF.

CDR3 sequence reads: CASSQDRAHNEQFF. The CDR3 DNA sequence: TGCGCCAGCAGCCAAGATCGGGCCCACAATGAGCAGTTCTTC. This chain joins TRBV4-3 and TRBJ2-1; no clear D gene. Germline lookup yields CDR1 LGHNA and CDR2 YSLEER. The ends were cut back, 0 bases at V and 5 bases at J, with 8 bases in the middle. The CDR3 is 14 residues long.

This clonotype was seen repeatedly, ten times or more. The chain combines TRBV27 with TRBJ2-5; perhaps TRBD2 as D (6 bases). This CDR3 contains 14 residues. V was pared by 6 bases and J by 1 base, with 12 bases between. Looked up from germline, CDR1 is MNHEY and CDR2 is SMNVEV (reference sequence). The CDR3 sequence: CASRPLALQETQYF. For the CDR3, the DNA is TGTGCCAGCAGACCGCTAGCGCTCCAAGAGACCCAGTACTTC.

This clonotype came up many times. This rearrangement joins TRBV5-5 to TRBJ1-5; weak D call: TRBD1 (6 bases). CDR3 size: 15 residues. The germline CDR1 and CDR2 sequences are SGHKS and YYEKEE (reference sequence). Trimming shortened V by 0 bases and J by 3 bases, and 10 bases separated the two germline ends. The CDR3 nucleotides read TGTGCCAGCAGCTTGGGGACAGTTAACAATCAGCCCCAGCATTTT. Translated: CASSLGTVNNQPQHF.

This clonotype has more than one count but fewer than ten. The chain couples TRBV9 to TRBJ1-2, with no clear D. Per germline, CDR1 SGDLS and CDR2 YYNGEE. The CDR3 contains 13 residues. With 2 bases removed from V and 7 bases from J, the gap between germline ends came to 12 bases. CDR3 sequence: CASSVGVGGGYTF. For the CDR3, the DNA is TGTGCCAGCAGCGTTGGCGTAGGAGGTGGCTACACCTTC. Complete variable domain (other parts from reference TRBV9 and TRBJ1-2): DSGVTQTPKHLITATGQRVTLRCSPRSGDLSVYWYQQSLDQGLQFLIQYYNGEERAKGNILERFSAQQFPDLHSELNLSSLELGDSALYFCASSVGVGGGYTFGSGTRLTVV.

This clonotype occurred a few times. The J gene is TRBJ2-1, the V gene TRBV12-3 or TRBV12-4; TRBD2 matches at 14 bases. The CDR3 has 19 residues. V shed 7 bases and J 9 bases; nucleotides not matched to a gene: 20. The CDR3 bases are TGTGCCAGCAAGATTTTAGGACTAGCGGGAGGTGGGATCGGGGGTGAGCAGTTCTTC. Protein sequence: CASKILGLAGGGIGGEQFF.

This clonotype was observed a handful of times. The rearrangement uses TRBV20-1 and TRBJ1-1; possibly TRBD1 for D (6 bases). This CDR3 is built from 14 residues. CDR1 DFQATT and CDR2 SNEGSKA come from the germline V gene (reference sequence). Trimming removed 1 base from V and 3 bases from J, with 12 bases in between. CDR3 DNA: TGCAGTGCTAGAGGGGCAGGGGATCACACTGAAGCTTTCTTT. Its translation is CSARGAGDHTEAFF.

In this sample, this clonotype turned up many times. The CDR3 region is CSARLGREVGETQYF. In nucleotides, the CDR3 is TGCAGTGCTAGACTTGGGCGGGAAGTGGGAGAGACCCAGTACTTC. The chain employs TRBV20-1 and TRBJ2-5; possible D gene TRBD2, 6 bases. Germline CDR1 DFQATT, CDR2 SNEGSKA (reference sequence). The CDR3 spans 15 residues. V was cut by 2 bases and J by 4 bases, with 17 bases left in between.

The chain uses TRBV11-2 and TRBJ2-1, with D hard to call. The CDR3 length is 11 residues. Germline CDR1 reads SGHAT; CDR2 reads FQNNGV. V was shortened by 5 bases and J by 9 bases, with 8 bases between the two germline ends. In DNA form, the CDR3 reads TGTGCCAGCAGCGTTAGTCTTGAGCAGTTCTTC. Encoded protein: CASSVSLEQFF.

This clonotype has at least ten counts. The chain recombines TRBV3-1 with TRBJ1-4, with D perhaps TRBD1 (5 bases). V was trimmed by 2 bases and J by 8 bases, leaving 15 bases between them. Germline V gene data show CDR1 as LGHDT and CDR2 as YNNKEL (reference sequence). CDR3 length equals 15 residues. As DNA, the CDR3 is TGTGCCAGCAGCCAATATGACAGTCTAGGAGAAAAACTGTTTTTT. Translating it yields CASSQYDSLGEKLFF.

There are many counts of this clonotype. The gene calls are TRBV5-1 and TRBJ2-1; 8 bases are a match to TRBD2. V was clipped by 0 bases and J by 3 bases; unmatched bases: 5. The germline V gene encodes CDR1 SGHRS and CDR2 YFSETQ. The CDR3 has 16 amino acids. The CDR3 protein is CASSLAGTRSYNEQFF. CDR3 nucleotide sequence: TGCGCCAGCAGCTTGGCCGGGACTAGAAGCTACAATGAGCAGTTCTTC.

Many counts were recorded for this clonotype. The gene calls are TRBV2 and TRBJ2-5; either TRBD1 or TRBD2 may fit D (6 bases each). This CDR3 comprises 14 residues. Germline CDR1 is SNHLY and CDR2 is FYNNEI. V lost 8 bases and J 4 bases, leaving 17 bases between the germline ends. In DNA form, the CDR3 reads TGTGCCAGCGGGTTGGAGGGGGTTAGAGAGACCCAGTACTTC. Protein sequence: CASGLEGVRETQYF.

This clonotype appeared a few times. The rearrangement uses TRBV19 and TRBJ1-1; weak D call: TRBD1 (6 bases). The V gene's germline CDR1 is LNHDA and CDR2 SQIVND (reference sequence). This CDR3 is built from 15 residues. The V and J ends lost 3 bases and 0 bases respectively, with 11 bases between them. The CDR3 DNA sequence: TGTGCCAGTAGTATCACAGGGAATATGAACACTGAAGCTTTCTTT. Translated: CASSITGNMNTEAFF.

The rearrangement joins TRBV20-1 to TRBJ2-6, with D perhaps being TRBD1 or TRBD2 (5 bases each). CDR3 length: 14 residues. Germline loops: CDR1 DFQATT, CDR2 SNEGSKA (reference sequence). V was cut by 6 bases and J by 0 bases, with 9 bases left in between. The CDR3 protein is CSARGGSGANVLTF. In DNA, the CDR3 is TGCAGTGCCCGTGGGGGCTCTGGGGCCAACGTCCTGACTTTC.

This chain links TRBV15 with TRBJ2-1; 9 bases line up with TRBD2. Germline values: CDR1 LNHNV, CDR2 YYDKDF (reference sequence). V lost 0 bases to trimming and J lost 0 bases; unmatched junction nucleotides: 3. This CDR3 is built from 17 residues. The CDR3, as DNA: TGTGCCACCAGCAGAGATCAAGCGGGAGGCTCCTACAATGAGCAGTTCTTC. It codes for CATSRDQAGGSYNEQFF.

This clonotype has at least ten counts. The rearrangement uses TRBV7-3 and TRBJ2-1; tentative D call: TRBD2 (6 bases). This CDR3 comprises 16 residues. Trimming stripped 3 bases from V and 6 bases from J, with 18 bases between. Germline CDR1 and CDR2: SGHTA and FQGTGA. CDR3 protein: CASSFGARSGGNEQFF. The CDR3 bases are TGTGCCAGCAGCTTCGGGGCCCGATCCGGGGGCAATGAGCAGTTCTTC.

The genes are TRBV19 and TRBJ2-1; D unresolved. The germline CDR1 and CDR2 sequences are LNHDA and SQIVND (reference sequence). V lost 3 bases, J lost 1 base, and 7 bases lay in between. This CDR3 has 14 amino acids. The CDR3 loop reads CASSIVLSYNEQFF. CDR3 nucleotides: TGTGCCAGTAGTATCGTACTTTCCTACAATGAGCAGTTCTTC.

The J gene is TRBJ2-1, the V gene TRBV14; D uncertain. Germline V gene sequence: CDR1 SGHDN, CDR2 FVKESK. V was pared by 1 base and J by 4 bases, with 17 bases between. The CDR3 is 17 amino acids. CDR3 DNA: TGTGCCAGCAGCCAAGTCCATAATTTGGCGCTATACAATGAGCAGTTCTTC. This sequence encodes CASSQVHNLALYNEQFF.

The table lists this clonotype with many counts. The rearrangement links TRBV4-2 to TRBJ2-5; D may correspond to TRBD1 or TRBD2 (6 bases each). V lost 1 base and J lost 4, with 13 bases in between. The CDR3 extends over 15 amino acids. Germline V CDR1 and CDR2: LGHNA, YNFKEQ. The CDR3 DNA reads as TGTGCCAGCAGCCAAGGTTCAGGAGGGGGAGAGACCCAGTACTTC. This codes for CASSQGSGGGETQYF.